This T cell receptor (beta chain) came from a study of monozygotic twins with cystic fibrosis. The table lists this clone with a count of one. Method: immunoSEQ multiplex PCR; TCRdb's copy keeps in-frame clones and lacks some. The data contain 14,000 or so clones, around 89% of them singletons. Per the germline V gene, CDR1 is SGHAT and CDR2 is FQNNGV. The V end was cut by 3 bases, the J end by 6 bases, with 8 bases between. CDR3 length: 12 residues. The chain carries TRBV11-2 and TRBJ1-1, with a weak D call TRBD1 (5 bases). Specimen: blood. This sequence was found in a boy aged 10-17 years with cystic fibrosis. The CDR3 loop is CASSLYRSEAFF. The CDR3 nucleotides read TGTGCCAGCAGCTTGTACAGGTCTGAAGCTTTCTTT.